This entry concerns a single T cell receptor (beta chain). This entry belongs to a study of blood T cell repertoires in COVID-19. Across the whole study: The origin of the acute and convalescent COVID-19 samples was the United States, Italy and Spain. The cDNA or gDNA used as material had been derived from T cells, B-cell-depleted T cells, or PBMCs.

Per the authors' pipeline: Estimation of nucleated cell counts relied on the amplification of reference gene primers. TCRdb keeps only in-frame clones here, not all; method: immunoSEQ multiplex PCR. The DNA was the basis for D and trimming; V, J and clone size are from that table. The sample has some 82,000 clones, 80% to 85% seen once. The clonotype originates from a man aged 80 or over with acute or convalescent COVID-19. Input material: peripheral blood.

CDR3 amino acids: CSVDPGGTNYGYTF. The CDR3 DNA follows: TGCAGCGTTGACCCAGGGGGTACTAACTATGGCTACACCTTC. This chain joins TRBV29-1 and TRBJ1-2; 7 bases are shared with TRBD1. Per germline, CDR1 SQVTM and CDR2 ANQGSEA. CDR3 length: 14 amino acids. The V gene end was trimmed by 3 bases and the J gene end by 0 bases; junction bases not matched to a gene: 4. The whole variable domain, filled in from reference TRBV29-1 and TRBJ1-2, reads SAVISQKPSRDICQRGTSLTIQCQVDSQVTMMFWYRQQPGQSLTLIATANQGSEATYESGFVIDKFPISRPNLTFSTLTVSNMSPEDSSIYLCSVDPGGTNYGYTFGSGTRLTVV.